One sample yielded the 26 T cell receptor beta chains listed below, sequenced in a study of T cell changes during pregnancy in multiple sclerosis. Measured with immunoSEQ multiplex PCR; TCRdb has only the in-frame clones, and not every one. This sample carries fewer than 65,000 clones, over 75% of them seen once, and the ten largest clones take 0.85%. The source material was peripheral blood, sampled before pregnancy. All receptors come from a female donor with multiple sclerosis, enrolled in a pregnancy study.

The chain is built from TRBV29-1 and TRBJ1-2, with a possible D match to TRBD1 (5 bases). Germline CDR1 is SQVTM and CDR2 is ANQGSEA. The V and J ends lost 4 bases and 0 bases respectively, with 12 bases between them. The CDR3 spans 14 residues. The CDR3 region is CSVAGAEPNYGYTF. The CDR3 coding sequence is TGCAGCGTTGCTGGGGCGGAACCTAACTATGGCTACACCTTC. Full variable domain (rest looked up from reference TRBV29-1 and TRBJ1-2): SAVISQKPSRDICQRGTSLTIQCQVDSQVTMMFWYRQQPGQSLTLIATANQGSEATYESGFVIDKFPISRPNLTFSTLTVSNMSPEDSSIYLCSVAGAEPNYGYTFGSGTRLTVV.

The DNA of the CDR3 is TGTGCCAGCAGCTTACCGGACACCCAATATAATTCACCCCTCCACTTT. This sequence encodes CASSLPDTQYNSPLHF. The chain links TRBV5-4 to TRBJ1-6, with TRBD1 as a possible D gene (5 bases). The V end was cut by 2 bases, the J end by 4 bases, with 13 bases between. The CDR3 is 16 residues long. Germline CDR1 SGHNT, CDR2 YYREEE (reference sequence).

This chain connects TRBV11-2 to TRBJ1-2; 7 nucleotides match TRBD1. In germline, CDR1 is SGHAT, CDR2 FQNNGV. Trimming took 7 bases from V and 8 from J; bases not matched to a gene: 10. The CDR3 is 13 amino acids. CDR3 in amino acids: CASTNADRLGYTF. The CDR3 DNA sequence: TGTGCCAGCACAAATGCGGACAGGCTGGGCTACACCTTC.

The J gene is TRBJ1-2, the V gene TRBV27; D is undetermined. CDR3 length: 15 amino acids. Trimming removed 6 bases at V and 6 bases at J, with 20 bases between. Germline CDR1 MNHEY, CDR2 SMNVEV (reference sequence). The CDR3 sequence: CASRDTGSPADGYTF. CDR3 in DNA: TGTGCCAGCAGGGATACCGGGTCACCCGCGGATGGCTACACCTTC.

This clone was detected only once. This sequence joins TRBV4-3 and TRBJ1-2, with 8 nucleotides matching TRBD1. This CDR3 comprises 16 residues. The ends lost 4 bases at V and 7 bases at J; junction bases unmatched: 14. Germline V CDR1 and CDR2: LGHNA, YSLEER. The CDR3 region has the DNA TGCGCCAGCAGCCCCAGACAGGGGCTCCTTCTATTTGGCTACACCTTC. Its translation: CASSPRQGLLLFGYTF.

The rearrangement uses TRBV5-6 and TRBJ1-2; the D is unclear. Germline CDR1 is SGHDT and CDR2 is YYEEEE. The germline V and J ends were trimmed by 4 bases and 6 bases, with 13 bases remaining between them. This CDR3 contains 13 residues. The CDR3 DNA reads TGTGCCAGCAGCCTGGCCTCCCCAGATGGCTACACCTTC. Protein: CASSLASPDGYTF.

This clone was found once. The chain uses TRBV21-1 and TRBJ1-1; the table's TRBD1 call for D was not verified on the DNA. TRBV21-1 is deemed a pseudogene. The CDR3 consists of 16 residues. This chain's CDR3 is CASSTFSSGQGTEAFF. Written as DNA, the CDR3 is TGTGCCAGCAGCACTTTCTCCTCAGGGCAGGGGACTGAAGCTTTCTTT.

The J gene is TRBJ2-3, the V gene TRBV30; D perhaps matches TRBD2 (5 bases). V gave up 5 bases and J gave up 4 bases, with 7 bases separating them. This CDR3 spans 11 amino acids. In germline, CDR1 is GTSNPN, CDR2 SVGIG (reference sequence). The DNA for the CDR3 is TGTGCCTGGGGGCGGGCAGATACGCAGTATTTT. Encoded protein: CAWGRADTQYF.

The CDR3 DNA reads TGTGCCACCCGAAGGGCGGGGTCCCCTAGCACAGATACGCAGTATTTT. It translates to CATRRAGSPSTDTQYF. V usage is TRBV15 and J usage is TRBJ2-3, with D perhaps TRBD2 (6 bases). Germline V gene lookup returns CDR1 LNHNV and CDR2 YYDKDF (reference sequence). The CDR3 sequence is 16 residues long. Trimming took 8 bases from V and 0 from J, leaving 18 bases between them.

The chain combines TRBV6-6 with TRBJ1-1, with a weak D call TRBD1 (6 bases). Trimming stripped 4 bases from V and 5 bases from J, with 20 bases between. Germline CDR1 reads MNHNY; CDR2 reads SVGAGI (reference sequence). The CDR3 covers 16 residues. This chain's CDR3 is CASSSGVSGPGTEAFF. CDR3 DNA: TGTGCCAGCAGTTCAGGGGTGTCGGGACCCGGGACTGAAGCTTTCTTT.

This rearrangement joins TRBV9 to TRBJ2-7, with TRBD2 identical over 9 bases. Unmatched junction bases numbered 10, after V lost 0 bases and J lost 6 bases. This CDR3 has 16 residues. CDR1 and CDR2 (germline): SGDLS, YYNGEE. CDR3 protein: CASSVGVGAGGREQYF. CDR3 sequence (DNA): TGTGCCAGCAGCGTAGGAGTCGGGGCGGGGGGGCGCGAGCAGTACTTC.

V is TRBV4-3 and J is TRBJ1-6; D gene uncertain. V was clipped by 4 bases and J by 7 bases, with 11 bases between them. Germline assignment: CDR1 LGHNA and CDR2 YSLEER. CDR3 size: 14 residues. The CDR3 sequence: CASSPAGLNSPLHF. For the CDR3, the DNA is TGCGCCAGCAGCCCGGCTGGGCTAAATTCACCCCTCCACTTT.

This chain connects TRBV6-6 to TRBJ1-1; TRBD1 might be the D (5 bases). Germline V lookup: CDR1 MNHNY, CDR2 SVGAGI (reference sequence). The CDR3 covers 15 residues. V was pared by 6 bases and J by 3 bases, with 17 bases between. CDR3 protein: CASSRYQGGDTEAFF. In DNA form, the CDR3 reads TGTGCCAGCAGCCGATATCAGGGTGGTGACACTGAAGCTTTCTTT.

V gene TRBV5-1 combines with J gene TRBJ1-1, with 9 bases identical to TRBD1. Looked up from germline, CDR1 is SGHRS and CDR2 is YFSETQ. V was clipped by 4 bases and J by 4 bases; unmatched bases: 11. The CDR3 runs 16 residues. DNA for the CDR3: TGCGCCAGCAGCATAAGGGACAGGGAGATGGGCACTGAAGCTTTCTTT. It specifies CASSIRDREMGTEAFF.

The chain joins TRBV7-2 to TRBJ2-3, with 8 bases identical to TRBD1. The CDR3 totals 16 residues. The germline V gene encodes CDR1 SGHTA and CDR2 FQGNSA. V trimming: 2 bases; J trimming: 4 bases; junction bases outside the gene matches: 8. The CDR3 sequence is CASSLLGQGDSDTQYF. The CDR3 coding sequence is TGTGCCAGCAGCTTACTCGGACAGGGTGATTCAGATACGCAGTATTTT.

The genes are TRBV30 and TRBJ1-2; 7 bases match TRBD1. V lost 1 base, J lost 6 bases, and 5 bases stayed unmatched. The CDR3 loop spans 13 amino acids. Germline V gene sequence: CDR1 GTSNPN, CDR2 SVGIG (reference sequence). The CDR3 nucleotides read TGTGCCTGGAGTGAGAACAGGGGTAATGGCTACACCTTC. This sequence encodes CAWSENRGNGYTF.

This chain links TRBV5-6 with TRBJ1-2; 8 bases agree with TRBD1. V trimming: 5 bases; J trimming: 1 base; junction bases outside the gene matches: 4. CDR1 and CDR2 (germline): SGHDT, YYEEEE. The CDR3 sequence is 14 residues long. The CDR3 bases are TGTGCCAGCAGGTACAGGGGGGGTAACTATGGCTACACCTTC. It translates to CASRYRGGNYGYTF.

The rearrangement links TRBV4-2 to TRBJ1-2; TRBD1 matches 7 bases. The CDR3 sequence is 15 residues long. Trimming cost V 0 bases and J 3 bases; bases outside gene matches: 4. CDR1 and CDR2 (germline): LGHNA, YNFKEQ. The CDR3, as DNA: TGTGCCAGCAGCCAAGAGACGGGACAGTACTATGGCTACACCTTC. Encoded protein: CASSQETGQYYGYTF.

CDR3 sequence: CASSVEHYDNEQFF. In DNA, the CDR3 is TGTGCCAGCAGCGTAGAACATTACGACAATGAGCAGTTCTTC. The rearrangement joins TRBV9 to TRBJ2-1; D gene uncertain. The CDR3 sequence is 14 residues long. Germline assignment: CDR1 SGDLS and CDR2 YYNGEE. V dropped 0 bases and J dropped 5 bases, with 9 bases sitting between them.

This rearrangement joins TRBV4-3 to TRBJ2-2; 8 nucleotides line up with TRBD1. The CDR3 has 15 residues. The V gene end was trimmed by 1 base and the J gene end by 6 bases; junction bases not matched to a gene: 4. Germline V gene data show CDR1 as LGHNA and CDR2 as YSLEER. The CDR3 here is CASSQVSGGPGELFF. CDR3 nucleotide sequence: TGCGCCAGCAGCCAAGTATCAGGGGGCCCCGGGGAGCTGTTTTTT.

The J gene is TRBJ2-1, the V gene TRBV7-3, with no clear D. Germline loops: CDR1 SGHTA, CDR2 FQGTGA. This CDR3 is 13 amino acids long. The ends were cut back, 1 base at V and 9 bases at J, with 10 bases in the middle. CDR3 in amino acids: CASSLMVNGEQFF. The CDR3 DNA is TGTGCCAGCAGCTTAATGGTTAACGGTGAGCAGTTCTTC.

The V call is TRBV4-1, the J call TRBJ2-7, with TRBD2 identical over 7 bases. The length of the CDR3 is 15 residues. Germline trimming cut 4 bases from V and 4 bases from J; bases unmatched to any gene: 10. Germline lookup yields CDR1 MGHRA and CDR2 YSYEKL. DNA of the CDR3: TGCGCCAGCAGCCTAGGTGTCGGGACTATGTACGAGCAGTACTTC. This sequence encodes CASSLGVGTMYEQYF.

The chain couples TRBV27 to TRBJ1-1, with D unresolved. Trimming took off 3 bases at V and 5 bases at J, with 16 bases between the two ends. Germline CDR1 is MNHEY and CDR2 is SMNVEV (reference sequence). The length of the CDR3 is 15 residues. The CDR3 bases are TGTGCCAGCAGTTTTAAGGCGGGTACCCCTACTGAAGCTTTCTTT. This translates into CASSFKAGTPTEAFF.

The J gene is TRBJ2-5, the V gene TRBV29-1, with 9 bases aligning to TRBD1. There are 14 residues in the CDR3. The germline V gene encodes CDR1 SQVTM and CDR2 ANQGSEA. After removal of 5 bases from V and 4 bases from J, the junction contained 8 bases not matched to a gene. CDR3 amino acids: CSVLPTGGRETQYF. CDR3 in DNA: TGCAGCGTTCTTCCAACAGGGGGCCGAGAGACCCAGTACTTC.

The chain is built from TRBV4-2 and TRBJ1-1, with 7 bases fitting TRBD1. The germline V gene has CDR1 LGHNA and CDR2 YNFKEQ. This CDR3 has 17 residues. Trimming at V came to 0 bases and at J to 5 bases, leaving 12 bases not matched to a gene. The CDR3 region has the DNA TGTGCCAGCAGCCAAGATCGGGGCCCAGGGGGAACAACTGAAGCTTTCTTT. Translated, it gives CASSQDRGPGGTTEAFF.

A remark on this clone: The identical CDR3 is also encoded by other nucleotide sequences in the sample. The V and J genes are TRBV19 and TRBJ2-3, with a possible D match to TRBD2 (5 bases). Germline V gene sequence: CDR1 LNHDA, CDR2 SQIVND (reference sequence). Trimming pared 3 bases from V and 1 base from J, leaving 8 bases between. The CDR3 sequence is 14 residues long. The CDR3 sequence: CASSISGGTDTQYF. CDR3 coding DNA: TGTGCCAGTAGTATTTCCGGGGGCACAGATACGCAGTATTTT.